This TCR beta chain was captured by sequencing in a study of blood T cell repertoires in COVID-19. The wider study: PBMCs, B-cell-depleted T cells, or T cells provided the cDNA or gDNA that made up the material.

Authors' data handling: Estimation of nucleated cell counts relied on the amplification of reference gene primers. The table came from immunoSEQ multiplex PCR; TCRdb's copy has only in-frame clones and leaves some out. Clone size and V and J calls were adopted from that table, with D and trimming inferred from the DNA. The table includes some 190,000 clones, 82% detected once. The clonotype originates from a woman older than 75 with active or convalescent COVID-19. Source material: peripheral blood.

CDR3 nucleotides: TGTGCCAGCAGTAGCCTAGCGGGAGGGCTTGAGACCCAGTACTTC. Its protein product is CASSSLAGGLETQYF. The V call is TRBV28, the J call TRBJ2-5, with 12 bases identical to TRBD2. Germline-derived CDR1 and CDR2 are MDHEN and SYDVKM. The CDR3 length is 15 residues. V lost 5 bases and J lost 5; bases outside the gene matches: 6.